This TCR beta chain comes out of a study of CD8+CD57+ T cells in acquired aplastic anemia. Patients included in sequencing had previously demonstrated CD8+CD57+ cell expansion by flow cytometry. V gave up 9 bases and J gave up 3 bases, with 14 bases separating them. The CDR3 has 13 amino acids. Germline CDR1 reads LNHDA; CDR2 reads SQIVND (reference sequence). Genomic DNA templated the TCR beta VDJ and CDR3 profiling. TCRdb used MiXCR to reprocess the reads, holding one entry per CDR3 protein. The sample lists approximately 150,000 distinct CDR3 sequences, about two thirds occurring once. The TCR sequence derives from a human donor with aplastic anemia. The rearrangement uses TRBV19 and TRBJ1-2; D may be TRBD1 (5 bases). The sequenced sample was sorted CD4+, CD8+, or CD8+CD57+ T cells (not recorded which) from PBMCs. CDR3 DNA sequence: TGTGCCAGCGGGGGGGGGGTCGACTATGGCTACACCTTC. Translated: CASGGGVDYGYTF.